A selection of T cell receptor beta chains follows, all from one sample in a study of identifying expanded T cells in peripheral blood. Clones were read by immunoSEQ multiplex PCR, and TCRdb kept only the in-frame ones, dropping some. This table has about 100,000 clones, 75% to 90% appearing once. Sequenced sample: blood. The receptors were sampled from a person aged 18-70 years in good health. Both conserved end residues are part of each CDR3. A D gene is named only where the DNA matches it firmly. Only part of the rows carry a size: once, few, many, or a class if the clone is expanded.

J	V	D	size	CDR3
TRBJ1-4	TRBV5-6	.	.	CASSLSAGNPTNEKLFF
TRBJ2-7	TRBV28	.	.	CASSSPRDGQNEQYF
TRBJ2-1	TRBV15	TRBD2	.	CATSRSSGYYNEQFF
TRBJ2-1	TRBV9	TRBD2	.	CASSVRGVSLGEQFF
TRBJ2-5	TRBV15	.	once	CATSRSRRPLETQYF
TRBJ2-5	TRBV18	TRBD2	.	CASSPPASGHETQYF
TRBJ1-3	TRBV6-6	.	.	CASEGNTIYF
TRBJ2-1	TRBV30	TRBD2	.	CAWSTGGFRAEQFF
TRBJ1-2	TRBV6-4	.	.	CASTHRGLNYGYTF
TRBJ1-1	TRBV19	.	.	CAIPVSLDTEAFF
TRBJ2-3	TRBV5-8	TRBD2	.	CASSSYRTSGDRVTDTQYF
TRBJ2-3	TRBV5-4	.	once	CASRGRDSMPDTQYF
TRBJ2-6	TRBV5-5	.	.	CASNPTLRNSGANVLTF
TRBJ1-1	TRBV20-1	.	.	CSAGVNTEAFF
TRBJ2-3	TRBV6-5	.	.	CASSPHLTDTQYF
TRBJ1-1	TRBV11-2	.	.	CASSPDAGTEAFF
TRBJ1-2	TRBV28	.	few	CASSLGLNYGYTF
TRBJ2-7	TRBV6-6	.	.	CASSYVPTGRNEQYF
TRBJ2-2	TRBV7-9	.	.	CASQPRYAGELFF
TRBJ1-2	TRBV7-2	.	.	CASSLVVRANYGYTF
TRBJ1-1	TRBV11-2	.	.	CASQGGLMNTEAFF
TRBJ2-3	TRBV11-3	TRBD1	.	CASSFDRADTQYF
TRBJ1-4	TRBV6-5	.	.	CASSYQQDEKLFF
TRBJ2-5	TRBV18	TRBD2	few	CASSPPSGGSQETQYF
TRBJ1-2	TRBV25-1	.	.	CASSESQGANYGYTF
TRBJ1-1	TRBV29-1	.	once	CSVEPAGAFF
TRBJ2-5	TRBV7-9	TRBD2	.	CASRALSGTVRSGEETQYF
TRBJ2-7	TRBV6-1	TRBD1	.	CATRQGWSYEQYF
TRBJ1-2	TRBV10-3	TRBD1	.	CAISLDRGHYGYTF